What follows are 14 T cell receptor beta chains derived from one specimen sequenced in a study of PD-L1 blockade in urothelial cancer. The assay was immunoSEQ multiplex PCR, and TCRdb's table has in-frame clones only and misses some. The profile shows just under 45,000 clones, 88% of them singletons. This sample comprised PBMCs, obtained around atezolizumab (anti-PD-L1) treatment. These receptors came from a woman aged 55-70 years with urothelial cancer.

The gene calls are TRBV9 and TRBJ2-1; 13 nucleotides line up with TRBD2. The CDR3 has 15 amino acids. V dropped 3 bases and J dropped 8; count of bases not matched to a gene: 5. CDR1 is SGDLS and CDR2 is YYNGEE in the germline V gene. The CDR3 coding sequence is TGTGCCAGCAGCGCCACTAGCGGGGGGGCCGATGAGCAGTTCTTC. This codes for CASSATSGGADEQFF.

The chain carries TRBV6-5 and TRBJ1-4; no definite D call. Trimming stripped 4 bases from V and 6 bases from J, with 9 bases between. The CDR3 covers 13 residues. Germline V gives CDR1 MNHEY, CDR2 SVGAGI. CDR3 sequence (DNA): TGTGCCAGCAGTTCCCACTTAGATGAAAAACTGTTTTTT. This gives the protein CASSSHLDEKLFF.

This clone was recorded a few times. The chain uses TRBV5-4 and TRBJ1-1, with 10 bases identical to TRBD1. CDR3 length equals 15 residues. V shed 0 bases and J 5 bases; nucleotides not matched to a gene: 4. In germline, CDR1 is SGHNT, CDR2 YYREEE (reference sequence). CDR3 DNA: TGTGCCAGCAGCTTGGGGACAGGGGGGTGGACTGAAGCTTTCTTT. It specifies CASSLGTGGWTEAFF.

This clone was observed a single time. The rearrangement uses TRBV5-8 and TRBJ1-2; D might be TRBD1 (5 bases). Germline lookup yields CDR1 SGHTS and CDR2 YDEGEE. The V end was cut by 2 bases, the J end by 5 bases, with 10 bases between. This CDR3 has 13 residues. The DNA for the CDR3 is TGTGCCAGCAGCTTAGAAAGGGGATATGGCTACACCTTC. Its translation: CASSLERGYGYTF.

The chain has TRBV7-9 and TRBJ2-3; D is perhaps TRBD1 (6 bases). V was pared by 2 bases and J by 5 bases, with 20 bases between. This CDR3 spans 17 amino acids. Germline CDR1 and CDR2: SEHNR and FQNEAQ (reference sequence). The CDR3, as DNA: TGTGCCAGCAGCTTACAGAGCCGGGACACCCGACAAGATACGCAGTATTTT. It is translated as CASSLQSRDTRQDTQYF. The full variable domain, completed using reference TRBV7-9 and TRBJ2-3, is DTGVSQNPRHKITKRGQNVTFRCDPISEHNRLYWYRQTLGQGPEFLTYFQNEAQLEKSRLLSDRFSAERPKGSFSTLEIQRTEQGDSAMYLCASSLQSRDTRQDTQYFGPGTRLTVL.

This rearrangement joins TRBV27 to TRBJ1-1, with 8 bases identical to TRBD1. CDR1 and CDR2 from the germline V gene are MNHEY and SMNVEV (reference sequence). With V trimmed by 2 bases and J by 8 bases, 4 bases remained unmatched. The CDR3 is 13 amino acids. The CDR3 DNA reads as TGTGCCAGCAGTTTAGGGACAGGTTGGGAAGCTTTCTTT. Translated: CASSLGTGWEAFF.

This clone appeared a single time. This rearrangement joins TRBV20-1 to TRBJ2-3; D gene unclear. Trimming cost V 5 bases and J 2 bases, with 5 bases left between them. CDR3 length equals 11 residues. The germline V gene encodes CDR1 DFQATT and CDR2 SNEGSKA (reference sequence). The DNA for the CDR3 is TGCAGTGCTCGGGTCACAGATACGCAGTATTTT. It specifies CSARVTDTQYF.

V gene TRBV28 combines with J gene TRBJ2-7; TRBD1 matches 10 bases. J was trimmed by 5 bases and V by 6 bases; bases with no gene match: 4. Germline V gives CDR1 MDHEN, CDR2 SYDVKM. The CDR3 has 13 residues. CDR3 amino acids: CASSPGTGDEQYF. CDR3 nucleotides: TGTGCCAGCAGCCCAGGGACAGGGGACGAGCAGTACTTC.

The chain combines TRBV29-1 with TRBJ2-7; 13 bases map to TRBD2. The CDR3 runs to 17 residues. Germline V gene sequence: CDR1 SQVTM, CDR2 ANQGSEA. V shed 1 base and J 3 bases; nucleotides not matched to a gene: 9. This CDR3 is CSVEGGGRLAGGYEQYF. CDR3 bases: TGCAGCGTTGAAGGGGGGGGTCGACTAGCGGGAGGCTACGAGCAGTACTTC.

The chain combines TRBV5-6 with TRBJ2-3, with D possibly matching TRBD2 (6 bases). The CDR3 extends over 12 amino acids. V was shortened by 4 bases and J by 10 bases, with 13 bases between the two germline ends. Germline values: CDR1 SGHDT, CDR2 YYEEEE. The CDR3 DNA follows: TGTGCCAGCAGCCCACGTCGGGGGTCGCAGTATTTT. It specifies CASSPRRGSQYF. Full variable domain (rest looked up from reference TRBV5-6 and TRBJ2-3): DAGVTQSPTHLIKTRGQQVTLRCSPKSGHDTVSWYQQALGQGPQFIFQYYEEEERQRGNFPDRFSGHQFPNYSSELNVNALLLGDSALYLCASSPRRGSQYFGPGTRLTVL.

The chain employs TRBV7-5 and TRBJ1-1; the table assigns TRBD1, which was not confirmed against the DNA. TRBV7-5 is given as a pseudogene. CDR3 length: 17 residues. The CDR3 nucleotides read TGTGCCAGAAGCCAGCCCCCCCGCCCAGGGGGTGGCACTGAAGCTTTCTTT. Translating it yields CARSQPPRPGGGTEAFF.

A single count supports this clone. The chain joins TRBV2 to TRBJ1-5; 9 nucleotides match TRBD1. CDR3 length equals 13 residues. The V gene's germline CDR1 is SNHLY and CDR2 FYNNEI. J was trimmed by 6 bases and V by 6 bases; bases with no gene match: 3. CDR3 in amino acids: CASRGQGAQPQHF. CDR3 sequence (DNA): TGTGCCAGCAGGGGACAGGGAGCTCAGCCCCAGCATTTT.

J is TRBJ2-7 and V is TRBV6-4; no definite D call. Deletions cut 5 bases from V and 9 bases from J, with 20 bases between. Germline CDR1 and CDR2: MRHNA and SNTAGT. The CDR3 has 14 residues. The CDR3 bases are TGTGCCAGCAGTTCTATACCATTAGTTCCGGTGCAGTACTTC. Residues: CASSSIPLVPVQYF.

The J gene is TRBJ1-6, the V gene TRBV13; TRBD1 agrees at 8 bases. The CDR3 is 21 residues long. In germline, CDR1 is PRHDT, CDR2 FYEKMQ (reference sequence). J was trimmed by 10 bases and V by 2 bases; bases with no gene match: 25. CDR3 nucleotide sequence: TGTGCCAGCAGCTTATATGTACGTAGACAGGGGAAGACCTTACCGGGCTCACCCCTCCACTTT. As protein: CASSLYVRRQGKTLPGSPLHF.